Sequencing of this T cell receptor beta chain was carried out in a study of brain T cells in children with intractable seizures. Whole-study findings and limits: Viral specificity was inferred only from CDR3 similarity; HCMV serostatus was unknown. Known viral epitope-specific CDR3s closely matched each case's top public brain CDR3.

Sequencing was limited to surgery cases with top T cell transcript signatures in brain tissue. The germline V gene has CDR1 DFQATT and CDR2 SNEGSKA (reference sequence). V lost 3 bases, J lost 5 bases, and 5 bases lay in between. CDR3 length: 11 residues. For this clone: What it binds is not known.

The data were produced by immunoSEQ multiplex PCR, yet TCRdb's version contains in-frame clones alone and is incomplete. The data contain around 5,200 clones, about 90% of them seen just once; the ten biggest clones take up approximately 2%. This clonotype was sampled from a boy under two years old with focal cortical dysplasia and intractable seizures. The J gene is TRBJ2-1, the V gene TRBV20-1; no reliable D call. The material was resected brain tissue, obtained at surgery. The CDR3 here is CSASGDNEQFF. Written as DNA, the CDR3 is TGCAGTGCTAGTGGCGACAATGAGCAGTTCTTC.